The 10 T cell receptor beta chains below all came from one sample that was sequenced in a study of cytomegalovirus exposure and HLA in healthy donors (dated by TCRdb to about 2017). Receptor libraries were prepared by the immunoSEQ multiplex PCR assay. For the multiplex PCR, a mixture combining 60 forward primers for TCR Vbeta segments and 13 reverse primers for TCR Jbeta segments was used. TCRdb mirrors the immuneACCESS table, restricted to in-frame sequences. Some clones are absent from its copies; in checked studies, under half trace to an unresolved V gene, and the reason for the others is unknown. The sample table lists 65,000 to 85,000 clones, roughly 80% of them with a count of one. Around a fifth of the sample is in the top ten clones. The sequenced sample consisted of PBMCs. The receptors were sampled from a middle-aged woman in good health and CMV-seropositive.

The CDR3 DNA is TGTGCCAGTAGTATAGCCGGTTGGGAGCTGTTTTTT. The encoded protein is CASSIAGWELFF. The gene calls are TRBV19 and TRBJ2-2, with no clear D. Germline assignment: CDR1 LNHDA and CDR2 SQIVND (reference sequence). The V gene lost 1 base and the J gene lost 9 bases, with 6 bases spanning the gap. CDR3 length equals 12 residues.

CDR3 in amino acids: CSVEDSPLGTDTYEQYF. The CDR3 DNA sequence: TGCAGCGTTGAAGATTCCCCCTTGGGGACAGATACCTACGAGCAGTACTTC. The rearrangement links TRBV29-1 to TRBJ2-7, with 7 positions matching TRBD1. Germline CDR1 and CDR2: SQVTM and ANQGSEA. Trimming took 0 bases from V and 2 from J; bases not matched to a gene: 13. This CDR3 is 17 amino acids long.

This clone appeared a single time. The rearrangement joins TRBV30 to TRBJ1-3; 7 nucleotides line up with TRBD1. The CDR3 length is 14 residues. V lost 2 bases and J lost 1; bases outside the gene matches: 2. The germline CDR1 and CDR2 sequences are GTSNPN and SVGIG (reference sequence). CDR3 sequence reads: CAWSRQGSGNTIYF. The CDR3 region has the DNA TGTGCCTGGAGTCGACAGGGTTCTGGAAACACCATATATTTT. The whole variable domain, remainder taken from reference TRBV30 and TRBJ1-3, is SQTIHQWPATLVQPVGSPLSLECTVEGTSNPNLYWYRQAAGRGLQLLFYSVGIGQISSEVPQNLSASRPQDRQFILSSKKLLLSDSGFYLCAWSRQGSGNTIYFGEGSWLTVV.

The CDR3 protein is CASSLVLGAGVINEQFF. Written as DNA, the CDR3 is TGTGCCAGCAGTTTAGTCCTGGGGGCGGGAGTTATAAATGAGCAGTTCTTC. This chain joins TRBV28 and TRBJ2-1; a possible D gene is TRBD2 (7 bases). In germline, CDR1 is MDHEN, CDR2 SYDVKM. The CDR3 contains 17 residues. Trimming pared 2 bases from V and 7 bases from J, leaving 21 bases between.

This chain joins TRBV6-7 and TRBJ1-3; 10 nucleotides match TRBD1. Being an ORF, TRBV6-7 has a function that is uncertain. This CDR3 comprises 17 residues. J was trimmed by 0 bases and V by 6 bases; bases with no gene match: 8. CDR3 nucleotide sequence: TGTGCCAGCAGGGGACAGGGGCGAACCTTCTCTGGAAACACCATATATTTT. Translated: CASRGQGRTFSGNTIYF.

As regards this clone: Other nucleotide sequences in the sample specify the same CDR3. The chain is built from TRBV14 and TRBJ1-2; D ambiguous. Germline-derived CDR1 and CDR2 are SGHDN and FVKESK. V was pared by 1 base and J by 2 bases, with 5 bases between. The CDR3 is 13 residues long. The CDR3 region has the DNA TGTGCCAGCAGCCAAGCCCGGAACTATGGCTACACCTTC. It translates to CASSQARNYGYTF.

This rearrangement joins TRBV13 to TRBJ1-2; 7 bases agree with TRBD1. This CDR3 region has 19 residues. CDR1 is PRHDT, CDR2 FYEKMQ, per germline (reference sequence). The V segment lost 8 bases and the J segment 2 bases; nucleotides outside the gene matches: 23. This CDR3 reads CASLSSNGARDSANYGYTF. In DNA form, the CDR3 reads TGTGCCAGCCTGTCCTCTAACGGGGCCCGGGACAGTGCCAACTATGGCTACACCTTC.

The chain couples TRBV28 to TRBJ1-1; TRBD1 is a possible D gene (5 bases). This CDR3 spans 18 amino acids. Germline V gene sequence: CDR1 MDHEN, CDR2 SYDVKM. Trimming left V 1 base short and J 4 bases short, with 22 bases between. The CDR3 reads CASSLSFPPTVQITEAFF. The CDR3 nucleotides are TGTGCCAGCAGTTTATCCTTCCCCCCGACAGTCCAAATCACTGAAGCTTTCTTT.

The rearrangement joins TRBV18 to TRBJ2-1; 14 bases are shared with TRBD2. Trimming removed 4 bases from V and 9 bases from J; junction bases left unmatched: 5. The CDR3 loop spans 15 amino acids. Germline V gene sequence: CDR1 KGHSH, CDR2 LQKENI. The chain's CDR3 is CASSQGLAGVSEQFF. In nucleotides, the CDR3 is TGTGCCAGCTCACAGGGACTAGCGGGAGTTAGTGAGCAGTTCTTC. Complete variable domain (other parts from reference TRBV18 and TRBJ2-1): NAGVMQNPRHLVRRRGQEARLRCSPMKGHSHVYWYRQLPEEGLKFMVYLQKENIIDESGMPKERFSAEFPKEGPSILRIQQVVRGDSAAYFCASSQGLAGVSEQFFGPGTRLTVL.

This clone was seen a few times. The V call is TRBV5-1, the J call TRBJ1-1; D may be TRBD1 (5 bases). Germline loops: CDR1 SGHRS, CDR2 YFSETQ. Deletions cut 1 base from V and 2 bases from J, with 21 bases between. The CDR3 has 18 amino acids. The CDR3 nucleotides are TGCGCCAGCAGCTTGAGGTCCGGTCGCGACAGTCATAACACTGAAGCTTTCTTT. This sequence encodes CASSLRSGRDSHNTEAFF.